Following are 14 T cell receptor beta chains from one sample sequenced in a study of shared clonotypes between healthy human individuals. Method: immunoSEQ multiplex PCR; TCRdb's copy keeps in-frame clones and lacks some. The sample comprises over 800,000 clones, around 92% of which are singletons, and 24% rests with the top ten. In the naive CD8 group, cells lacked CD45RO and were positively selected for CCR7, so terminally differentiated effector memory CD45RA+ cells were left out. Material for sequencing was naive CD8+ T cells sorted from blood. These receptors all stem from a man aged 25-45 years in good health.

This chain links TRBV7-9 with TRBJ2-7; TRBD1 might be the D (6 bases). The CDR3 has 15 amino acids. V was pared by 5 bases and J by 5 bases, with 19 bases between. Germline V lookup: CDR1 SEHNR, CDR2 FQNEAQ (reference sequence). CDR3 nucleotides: TGTGCCAGCAGCCCCCGAAATCCAGGGGTCAACGAGCAGTACTTC. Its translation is CASSPRNPGVNEQYF.

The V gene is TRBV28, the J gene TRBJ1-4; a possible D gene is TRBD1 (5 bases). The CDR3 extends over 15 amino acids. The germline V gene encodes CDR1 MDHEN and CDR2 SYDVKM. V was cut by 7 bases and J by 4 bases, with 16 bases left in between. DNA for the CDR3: TGTGCCAGCATTCCTTGGGGCGCCTATAATGAAAAACTGTTTTTT. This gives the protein CASIPWGAYNEKLFF.

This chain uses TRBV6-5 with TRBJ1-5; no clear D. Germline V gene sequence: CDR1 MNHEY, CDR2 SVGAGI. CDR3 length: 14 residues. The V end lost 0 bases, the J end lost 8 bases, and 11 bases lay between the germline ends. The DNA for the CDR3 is TGTGCCAGCAGTTACTCGGTATCAGCCGAGCCCCAGCATTTT. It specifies CASSYSVSAEPQHF.

CDR3 loop: CASSHTSGGEETQYF. CDR3 sequence (DNA): TGCGCCAGCAGCCACACTAGCGGGGGAGAAGAGACCCAGTACTTC. This rearrangement joins TRBV4-1 to TRBJ2-5; TRBD2 matches at 11 bases. Germline V gives CDR1 MGHRA, CDR2 YSYEKL. The CDR3 extends over 15 amino acids. The J segment lost 3 bases and the V segment lost 3 bases, leaving 3 bases of the junction unmatched.

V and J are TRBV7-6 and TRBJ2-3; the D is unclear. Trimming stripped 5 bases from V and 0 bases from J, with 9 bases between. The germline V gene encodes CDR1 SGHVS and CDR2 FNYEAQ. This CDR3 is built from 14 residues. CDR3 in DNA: TGTGCCAGCAGCCCCGGACCCAGCACAGATACGCAGTATTTT. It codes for CASSPGPSTDTQYF.

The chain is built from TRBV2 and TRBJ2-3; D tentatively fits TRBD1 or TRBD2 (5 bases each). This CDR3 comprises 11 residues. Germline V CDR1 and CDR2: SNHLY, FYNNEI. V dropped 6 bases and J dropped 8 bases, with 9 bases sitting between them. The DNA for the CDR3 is TGTGCCAGCAGCGGGACCTCTACGCAGTATTTT. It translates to CASSGTSTQYF.

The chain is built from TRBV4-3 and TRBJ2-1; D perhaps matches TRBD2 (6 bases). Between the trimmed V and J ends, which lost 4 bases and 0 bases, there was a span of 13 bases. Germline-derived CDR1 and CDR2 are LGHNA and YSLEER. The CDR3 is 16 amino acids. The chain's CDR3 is CASSLSGYNSYNEQFF. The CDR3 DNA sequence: TGCGCCAGCAGCCTTAGCGGTTACAACTCCTACAATGAGCAGTTCTTC.

This chain's CDR3 is CASSERGVGYTF. CDR3 nucleotides: TGTGCCAGCAGTGAACGGGGGGTCGGCTACACCTTC. J is TRBJ1-2 and V is TRBV6-1; the D gene is possibly TRBD1 (5 bases). Trimming took off 2 bases at V and 8 bases at J, with 9 bases between the two ends. The germline gives CDR1 MNHNS, CDR2 SASEGT. This CDR3 comprises 12 residues.

The CDR3 reads CASSTSGRASGELFF. The CDR3 nucleotides read TGTGCCAGCAGCACCAGCGGGAGGGCCTCCGGGGAGCTGTTTTTT. The rearrangement joins TRBV9 to TRBJ2-2, with 10 bases lining up with TRBD2. The CDR3 has 15 amino acids. J gave up 6 bases and V 4 bases, and 6 bases lay outside the gene matches. From germline, CDR1 is SGDLS and CDR2 YYNGEE.

The CDR3 DNA follows: TGTGCCAGCAGCAACAACCGGGACAGGGGGCAAAACTATGGCTACACCTTC. The encoded protein is CASSNNRDRGQNYGYTF. The chain uses TRBV11-2 and TRBJ1-2, with 12 bases lining up with TRBD1. The trim removed 5 bases at V and 2 bases at J, leaving 9 bases unmatched. Germline assignment: CDR1 SGHAT and CDR2 FQNNGV. The CDR3 totals 17 residues.

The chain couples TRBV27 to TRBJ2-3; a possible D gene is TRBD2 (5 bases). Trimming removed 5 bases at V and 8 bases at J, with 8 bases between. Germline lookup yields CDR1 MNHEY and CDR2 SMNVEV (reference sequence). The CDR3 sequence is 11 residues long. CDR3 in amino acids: CASSDRGTQYF. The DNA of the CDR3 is TGTGCCAGCAGTGACCGGGGTACGCAGTATTTT.

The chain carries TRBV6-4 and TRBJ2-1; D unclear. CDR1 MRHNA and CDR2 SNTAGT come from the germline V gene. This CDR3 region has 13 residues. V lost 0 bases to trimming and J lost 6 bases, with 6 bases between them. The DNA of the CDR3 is TGTGCCAGCAGTGACTCGATTTTCAATGAGCAGTTCTTC. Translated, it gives CASSDSIFNEQFF.

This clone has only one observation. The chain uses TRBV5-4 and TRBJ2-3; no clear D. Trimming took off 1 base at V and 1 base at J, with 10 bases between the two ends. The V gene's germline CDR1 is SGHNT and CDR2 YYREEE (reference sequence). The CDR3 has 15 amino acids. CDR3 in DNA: TGTGCCAGCAGCTTGATTAGTTTCGGCACAGATACGCAGTATTTT. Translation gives CASSLISFGTDTQYF.

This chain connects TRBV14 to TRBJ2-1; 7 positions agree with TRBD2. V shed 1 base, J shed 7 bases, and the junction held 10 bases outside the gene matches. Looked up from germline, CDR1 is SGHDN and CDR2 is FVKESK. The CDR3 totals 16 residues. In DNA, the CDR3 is TGTGCCAGCAGCCAAGTGATTAGAGCGGGGAGGAATGAGCAGTTCTTC. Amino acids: CASSQVIRAGRNEQFF.